This TCR beta chain derives from a study of multiple sclerosis patients with progressive multifocal leukoencephalopathy. Study-wide results and limits: Expanded clones at PML onset predated and persisted through natalizumab therapy. Most PML patients had lower entropy, suggesting less diverse TRB repertoires.

Points on this clone: The target antigen is unknown.

Noted time point: time of PML onset. PML in natalizumab-treated patients developed after between 16 and 56 months of natalizumab therapy. The assay was run at survey level. Profiled with immunoSEQ multiplex PCR; TCRdb holds only in-frame clones, not every one. The sample has fewer than 35,000 clones, roughly 87% seen once; the top ten hold 3% to 3.5%. The V end was cut by 4 bases, the J end by 2 bases, with 9 bases between. Germline loops: CDR1 LNHDA, CDR2 SQIVND (reference sequence). This CDR3 region has 13 residues. This receptor was identified in a human donor with progressive multifocal leukoencephalopathy. The V gene is TRBV19, the J gene TRBJ2-7; the D gene could be TRBD1 or TRBD2 (6 bases each). Source: PBMCs, taken from a patient treated with natalizumab. The DNA for the CDR3 is TGTGCCAGTAGTAAGGGGGAGGCCTACGAGCAGTACTTC. Residues: CASSKGEAYEQYF.